Listed here are 8 T cell receptor beta chains from one sample, sequenced in a study of blood T cells in healthy people across ages. Alongside a J-beta primer mix, a sample-barcoded 5' primer served in a second PCR lasting about 7 to 11 cycles. TCRdb called the 5' RACE reads again in MiXCR, with one record for every CDR3 protein. The sample consists of more than 700,000 distinct CDR3 sequences, 35% to 50% of them appearing once. The sample consisted of blood. All receptors come from a man older than 75 in good health.

This clonotype is a singleton in its sample. The V gene is TRBV7-2, the J gene TRBJ2-1, with D perhaps TRBD2 (6 bases). The assigned J gene may be wrong: the sequence end matches TRBJ2-7 better. The CDR3 is 13 amino acids. Germline loops: CDR1 SGHTA, CDR2 FQGNSA. As DNA, the CDR3 is TGTGCAACCCGGGGCGGGGAATACAATGAGCAGTACTTC. This codes for CATRGGEYNEQYF.

The rearrangement uses TRBV7-3 and TRBJ2-1; unclear D gene. Trimming took 4 bases from V and 0 from J, leaving 13 bases between them. Germline values: CDR1 SGHTA, CDR2 FQGTGA. The CDR3 is 16 residues long. CDR3 residues: CASSSPGRSSYNEQFF. CDR3 in DNA: TGTGCCAGCAGCTCCCCCGGCCGGAGCTCCTACAATGAGCAGTTCTTC.

This chain connects TRBV12-3 or TRBV12-4 to TRBJ2-7; the D gene is possibly TRBD1 (6 bases). CDR3 length equals 14 residues. V dropped 3 bases and J dropped 0 bases, with 9 bases sitting between them. The CDR3 DNA sequence: TGTGCCAGCAGTTTCGAGGACAGCTCCTACGAGCAGTACTTC. Translated: CASSFEDSSYEQYF.

The V and J genes are TRBV6-6 and TRBJ1-4; D not resolved. The CDR3 loop spans 16 amino acids. The germline V gene has CDR1 MNHNY and CDR2 SVGAGI (reference sequence). Trimming shortened V by 2 bases and J by 1 base, and 11 bases separated the two germline ends. This CDR3 is CASSYRGPGTNEKLFF. In DNA form, the CDR3 reads TGTGCCAGCAGTTACCGAGGTCCGGGAACTAATGAAAAACTGTTTTTT.

The chain is built from TRBV28 and TRBJ1-4; D perhaps matches TRBD1 (5 bases). V was shortened by 1 base and J by 8 bases, with 14 bases between the two germline ends. The CDR3 loop spans 15 amino acids. CDR1 is MDHEN and CDR2 is SYDVKM in the germline V gene. CDR3 coding DNA: TGTGCCAGCAGTTTATTGGGGCTGGGAGGGGAAAAACTGTTTTTT. Amino acids: CASSLLGLGGEKLFF.

This clonotype was seen many times. A much larger clone lies one base from this, so it may be a read error. The chain uses TRBV10-3 and TRBJ1-2; D is unresolved. CDR3 size: 11 residues. CDR1 is ENHRY and CDR2 is SYGVKD in the germline V gene. CDR3 loop: CASSEKGGYTF. The CDR3 bases are TGTGCCAGCAGTGAGAAGGGAGGCTACACCTTC.

This chain connects TRBV19 to TRBJ2-1, with 7 bases lining up with TRBD1. The CDR3 covers 14 residues. V gave up 0 bases and J gave up 6 bases; unmatched junction bases: 2. Germline CDR1 LNHDA, CDR2 SQIVND (reference sequence). The DNA for the CDR3 is TGTGCCAGTAGTATAGACCGACAGGGCAATGAGCAGTTCTTC. It is translated as CASSIDRQGNEQFF. The variable domain in full, with the rest retrieved from reference TRBV19 and TRBJ2-1, is DGGITQSPKYLFRKEGQNVTLSCEQNLNHDAMYWYRQDPGQGLRLIYYSQIVNDFQKGDIAEGYSVSREKKESFPLTVTSAQKNPTAFYLCASSIDRQGNEQFFGPGTRLTVL.

The rearrangement joins TRBV4-2 to TRBJ2-7; 8 nucleotides match TRBD1. This CDR3 has 14 residues. Germline CDR1 and CDR2: LGHNA and YNFKEQ. V was clipped by 5 bases and J by 2 bases; unmatched bases: 5. As DNA, the CDR3 is TGTGCCAGCAGCGTCAGACAGGGGCCCTACGAGCAGTACTTC. The encoded protein is CASSVRQGPYEQYF.